The 10 T cell receptor beta chains below were found in one sample sequenced in a study of blood T cell repertoires in COVID-19. Assay: immunoSEQ multiplex PCR; the TCRdb copy retains only in-frame clones and omits some. This sample has 300,000 to 350,000 clones, with around 91% found just once. Sequencing was performed on peripheral blood. These receptors all come from a woman aged 18-29 years who had recovered from COVID-19.

V gene TRBV3-1 (or the pseudogene TRBV3-2) combines with J gene TRBJ2-1; 7 bases match TRBD2. The CDR3 is 16 amino acids. The germline V gene has CDR1 LGHDT and CDR2 YNNKEL (reference sequence). The V and J ends lost 2 bases and 5 bases, in that order; junction bases with no gene match: 9. CDR3 DNA: TGTGCCAGCAGCCAATATGCGGGAGTAGAGAACAATGAGCAGTTCTTC. Amino acid sequence: CASSQYAGVENNEQFF.

The chain is built from TRBV5-1 and TRBJ2-2; D might be TRBD2 (6 bases). The V end was cut by 3 bases, the J end by 3 bases, with 9 bases between. Germline loops: CDR1 SGHRS, CDR2 YFSETQ. The CDR3 length is 14 residues. The DNA of the CDR3 is TGCGCCAGCAGCTCCGGGAGCGACACCGGGGAGCTGTTTTTT. Its protein product is CASSSGSDTGELFF.

This clone was recorded once. This chain uses TRBV7-2 with TRBJ1-4, with D maybe TRBD1 (5 bases). The germline V gene encodes CDR1 SGHTA and CDR2 FQGNSA. The CDR3 has 15 residues. V was cut by 1 base and J by 8 bases, with 14 bases left in between. CDR3 region: CASSLDGGSGEKLFF. The CDR3 DNA sequence: TGTGCCAGCAGCTTAGATGGGGGGTCGGGAGAAAAACTGTTTTTT.

This chain connects TRBV5-1 to TRBJ2-5; a possible D gene is TRBD2 (5 bases). CDR1 is SGHRS, CDR2 YFSETQ, per germline. V lost 0 bases to trimming and J lost 7 bases, with 13 bases between them. This CDR3 has 14 residues. DNA of the CDR3: TGCGCCAGCAGCTTGGCCCCTAGCCGGGGGACCCAGTACTTC. Translation: CASSLAPSRGTQYF.

The genes are TRBV30 and TRBJ1-5; 10 bases agree with TRBD1. Trimming took 4 bases from V and 6 from J; bases not matched to a gene: 6. Germline loops: CDR1 GTSNPN, CDR2 SVGIG (reference sequence). There are 14 residues in the CDR3. The CDR3 nucleotides read TGTGCCTGGACCGGGACAGGGGCGGGTCAGCCCCAGCATTTT. It specifies CAWTGTGAGQPQHF.

The chain recombines TRBV2 with TRBJ1-4, with D hard to call. The CDR3 contains 14 residues. Germline CDR1 and CDR2: SNHLY and FYNNEI. Trimming removed 2 bases at V and 5 bases at J, with 9 bases between. CDR3 amino acids: CASSETAVNEKLFF. CDR3 sequence (DNA): TGTGCCAGCAGTGAAACAGCAGTAAATGAAAAACTGTTTTTT. The variable domain in full, completed from reference TRBV2 and TRBJ1-4, reads EPEVTQTPSHQVTQMGQEVILRCVPISNHLYFYWYRQILGQKVEFLVSFYNNEISEKSEIFDDQFSVERPDGSNFTLKIRSTKLEDSAMYFCASSETAVNEKLFFGSGTQLSVL.

The chain is built from TRBV10-1 and TRBJ2-1, with 8 bases that match TRBD2. The V gene end was trimmed by 6 bases and the J gene end by 9 bases; junction bases not matched to a gene: 7. The CDR3 runs to 13 residues. The germline CDR1 and CDR2 sequences are WNHNN and SYGVQD (reference sequence). CDR3 in DNA: TGCGCCAGCAGCCCGGGACTAGATCGTGAGCAGTTCTTC. It encodes CASSPGLDREQFF.

The chain combines TRBV5-1 with TRBJ2-1; 9 nucleotides line up with TRBD2. Trimming took 0 bases from V and 1 from J; bases not matched to a gene: 5. In germline, CDR1 is SGHRS, CDR2 YFSETQ. This CDR3 is 17 amino acids long. In DNA form, the CDR3 reads TGCGCCAGCAGCTTGGATTCGCTAGCGGGATCCTACAATGAGCAGTTCTTC. It specifies CASSLDSLAGSYNEQFF.

This clone was picked up a small number of times. The chain carries TRBV6-5 and TRBJ1-2, with 8 bases identical to TRBD1. Germline-derived CDR1 and CDR2 are MNHEY and SVGAGI. With V trimmed by 6 bases and J by 8 bases, 8 bases remained unmatched. The CDR3 has 13 amino acids. Here the CDR3 DNA reads TGTGCCAGCAGCCAAAACAGGGGGGGAGGCTACACCTTC. Its protein product is CASSQNRGGGYTF.

The genes are TRBV7-9 and TRBJ2-1, with 9 bases lining up with TRBD2. The CDR3 has 15 amino acids. Germline assignment: CDR1 SEHNR and CDR2 FQNEAQ (reference sequence). The junction had 13 bases not matched to a gene; V was cut back by 4 bases and J by 12 bases. CDR3 region: CASSSREGLGTWQFF. The CDR3 DNA is TGTGCCAGCAGCTCGCGGGAGGGCCTAGGGACCTGGCAGTTCTTC.